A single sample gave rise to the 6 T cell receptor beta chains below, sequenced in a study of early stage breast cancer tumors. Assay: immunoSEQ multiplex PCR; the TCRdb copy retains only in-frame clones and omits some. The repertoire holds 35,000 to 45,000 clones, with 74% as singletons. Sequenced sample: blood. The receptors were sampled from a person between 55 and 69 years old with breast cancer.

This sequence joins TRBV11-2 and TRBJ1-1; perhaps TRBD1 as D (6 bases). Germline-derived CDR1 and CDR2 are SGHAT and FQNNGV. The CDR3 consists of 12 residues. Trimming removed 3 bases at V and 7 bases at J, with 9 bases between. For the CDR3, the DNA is TGTGCCAGCAGCTTCAGGGGCAGTGAAGCTTTCTTT. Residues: CASSFRGSEAFF. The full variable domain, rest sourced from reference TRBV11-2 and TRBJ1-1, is EAGVAQSPRYKIIEKRQSVAFWCNPISGHATLYWYQQILGQGPKLLIQFQNNGVVDDSQLPKDRFSAERLKGVDSTLKIQPAKLEDSAVYLCASSFRGSEAFFGQGTRLTVV.

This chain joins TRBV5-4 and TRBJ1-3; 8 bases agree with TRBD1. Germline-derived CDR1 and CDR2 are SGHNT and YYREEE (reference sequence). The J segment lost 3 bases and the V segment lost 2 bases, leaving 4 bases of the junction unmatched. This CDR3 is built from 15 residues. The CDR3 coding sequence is TGTGCCAGCAGCTTTCAGGGGGCAGGTGGAAACACCATATATTTT. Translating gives CASSFQGAGGNTIYF.

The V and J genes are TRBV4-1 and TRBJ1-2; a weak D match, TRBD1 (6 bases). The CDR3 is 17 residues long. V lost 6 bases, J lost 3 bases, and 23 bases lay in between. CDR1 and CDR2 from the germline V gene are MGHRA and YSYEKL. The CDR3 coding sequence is TGCGCCAGCAGGTCATTGGGGGACGGGGGGCTGGACTATGGCTACACCTTC. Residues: CASRSLGDGGLDYGYTF.

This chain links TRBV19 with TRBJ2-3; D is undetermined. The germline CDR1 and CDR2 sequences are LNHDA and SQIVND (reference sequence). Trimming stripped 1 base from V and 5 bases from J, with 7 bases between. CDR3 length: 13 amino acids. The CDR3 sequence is CASSIAVRDTQYF. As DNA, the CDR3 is TGTGCCAGTAGTATAGCGGTCAGAGATACGCAGTATTTT.

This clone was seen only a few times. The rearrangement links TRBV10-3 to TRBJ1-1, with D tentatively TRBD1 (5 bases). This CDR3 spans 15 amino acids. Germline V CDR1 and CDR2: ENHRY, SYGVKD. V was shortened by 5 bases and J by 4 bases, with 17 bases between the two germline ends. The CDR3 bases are TGTGCCATCAGTTTCCGGGGGATGGGGAGCACTGAAGCTTTCTTT. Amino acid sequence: CAISFRGMGSTEAFF.

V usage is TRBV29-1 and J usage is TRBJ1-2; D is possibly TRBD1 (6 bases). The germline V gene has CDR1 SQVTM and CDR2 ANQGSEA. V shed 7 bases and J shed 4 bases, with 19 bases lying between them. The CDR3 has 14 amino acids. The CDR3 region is CSATETGGSYGYTF. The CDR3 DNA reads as TGCAGCGCGACCGAGACAGGTGGCAGCTATGGCTACACCTTC.